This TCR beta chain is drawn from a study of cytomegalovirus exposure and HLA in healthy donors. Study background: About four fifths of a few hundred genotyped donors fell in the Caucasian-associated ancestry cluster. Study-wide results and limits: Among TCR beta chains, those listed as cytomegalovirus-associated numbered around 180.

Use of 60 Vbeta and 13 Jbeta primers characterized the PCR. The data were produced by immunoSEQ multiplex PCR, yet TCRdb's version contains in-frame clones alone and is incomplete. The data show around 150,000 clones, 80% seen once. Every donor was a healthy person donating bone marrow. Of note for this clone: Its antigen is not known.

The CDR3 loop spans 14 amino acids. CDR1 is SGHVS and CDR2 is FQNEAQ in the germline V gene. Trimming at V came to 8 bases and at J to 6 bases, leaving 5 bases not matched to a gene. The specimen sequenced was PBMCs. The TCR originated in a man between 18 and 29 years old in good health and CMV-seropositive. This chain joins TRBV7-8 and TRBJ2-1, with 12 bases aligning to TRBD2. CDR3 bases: TGTGCCAGCTTCGGACTAGCGGGAACCAATGAGCAGTTCTTC. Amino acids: CASFGLAGTNEQFF.